This T cell receptor beta chain comes out of a study of T cells after yellow fever vaccination. CDR3 length equals 11 residues. The germline CDR1 and CDR2 sequences are SGHRS and YFSETQ. V lost 0 bases, J lost 12 bases, and 9 bases lay in between. This clonotype is medium-sized (0.01 to 0.1%) in the sample. The antigen is unknown. TCR cDNA was made by 5'RACE template switching, adding a universal primer site and UMIs. TCRdb fed the 5' RACE reads into MiXCR, producing one record per CDR3 protein. The repertoire includes under 95,000 distinct CDR3 sequences, around 7.7% of them detected once, and approximately 30% sits in the top ten. Overall study results and limits: A small proportion of clonotypes was detected in both the CD4 and CD8 compartments. Reappearance after the booster was seen for most primary-vaccination clones, at 95% to 96% CD4 and around 88% CD8.

V usage is TRBV5-1 and J usage is TRBJ1-2; D unclear. Material: CD8+ T cells sorted from PBMCs, obtained less than 11 days after the first yellow fever vaccination. This TCR came from a man aged 18 to 30 who received the YFV17D yellow fever vaccine. CDR3 DNA sequence: TGCGCCAGCAGCTTGGGCAGCCTACACACCTTC. It specifies CASSLGSLHTF.